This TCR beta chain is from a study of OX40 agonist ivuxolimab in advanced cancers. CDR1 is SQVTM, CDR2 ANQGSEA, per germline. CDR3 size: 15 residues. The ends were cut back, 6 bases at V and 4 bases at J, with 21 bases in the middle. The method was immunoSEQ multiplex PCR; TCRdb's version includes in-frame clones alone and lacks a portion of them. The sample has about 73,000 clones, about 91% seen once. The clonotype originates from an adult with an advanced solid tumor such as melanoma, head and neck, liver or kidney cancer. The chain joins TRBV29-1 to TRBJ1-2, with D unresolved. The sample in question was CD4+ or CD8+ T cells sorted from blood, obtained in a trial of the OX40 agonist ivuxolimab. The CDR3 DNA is TGCAGCGTGGTCCCAGACCGTAACTATCGCTATGGCTACACCTTC. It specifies CSVVPDRNYRYGYTF.